The rows below give T cell receptor beta chains drawn from one sample of a study of beta chain features in type 1 diabetes. Only in-frame clones appear in the TCRdb table, and some are missing; sequencing was by immunoSEQ multiplex PCR. The data contain 640,000 or so clones, 10% to 15% of them singletons. The source material was naive CD4+ T cells from blood. All receptors come from a man aged 18 to 30 with type 1 diabetes. Each CDR3 is given with its conserved first and last residue. D genes are given only for firm matches. The size field is filled for only some rows; it gives once, few, many or a size class.

clone size: -; V gene: TRBV5-1; D gene: -; J gene: TRBJ2-1; CDR3 DNA: TGCGCCAGCAGCGCCCAACTCGGGAATGAGCAGTTCTTC; CDR3 protein: CASSAQLGNEQFF
clone size: -; V gene: TRBV15; D gene: -; J gene: TRBJ2-1; CDR3 DNA: TGTGCCACCACCCAATTTCAGGGGCTCCAGGGTGGTGAGCAGTTCTTC; CDR3 protein: CATTQFQGLQGGEQFF
clone size: few; V gene: TRBV30; D gene: TRBD1; J gene: TRBJ1-5; CDR3 DNA: TGTGCCTGGAGTGTGGGAAGGGTTTTTTCGGGGACAGACAGCAATCAGCCCCAGCATTTT; CDR3 protein: CAWSVGRVFSGTDSNQPQHF
clone size: few; V gene: TRBV7-2; D gene: TRBD1; J gene: TRBJ2-5; CDR3 DNA: TGTGCCAGCAGGTCGGGACAGCCAGTGGAGACCCAGTACTTC; CDR3 protein: CASRSGQPVETQYF
clone size: -; V gene: TRBV7-9; D gene: TRBD1; J gene: TRBJ1-1; CDR3 DNA: TGTGCCAGCAGCTTCGGACAGGGGGTTGGAGACACTGAAGCTTTCTTT; CDR3 protein: CASSFGQGVGDTEAFF
clone size: few; V gene: TRBV10-1; D gene: -; J gene: TRBJ2-5; CDR3 DNA: TGCGCCAGCAGTGCAGACAGCCAAGAGACCCAGTACTTC; CDR3 protein: CASSADSQETQYF
clone size: -; V gene: TRBV7-3; D gene: -; J gene: TRBJ1-1; CDR3 DNA: TGTGCCAGCAGCCCAACCATGAACACTGAAGCTTTCTTT; CDR3 protein: CASSPTMNTEAFF
clone size: few; V gene: TRBV5-6; D gene: -; J gene: TRBJ1-2; CDR3 DNA: TGTGCCAGCAGCCCTGAAGGGTGGCATGGCTACACCTTC; CDR3 protein: CASSPEGWHGYTF
clone size: few; V gene: TRBV28; D gene: -; J gene: TRBJ2-7; CDR3 DNA: TGTGCCAGCACGTGGAGGGACCACGAGCAGTACTTC; CDR3 protein: CASTWRDHEQYF
clone size: -; V gene: TRBV6-1; D gene: -; J gene: TRBJ1-2; CDR3 DNA: TGTGCCAGCTGCCCTTTGAGGGGGGATGGCTACACCTTC; CDR3 protein: CASCPLRGDGYTF
clone size: -; V gene: TRBV5-1; D gene: TRBD1; J gene: TRBJ1-6; CDR3 DNA: TGCGCCAGCAGCTTCGTGGGACAGGGGAATTCACCCCTCCACTTT; CDR3 protein: CASSFVGQGNSPLHF
clone size: -; V gene: TRBV9; D gene: TRBD1; J gene: TRBJ1-2; CDR3 DNA: TGTGCCAGCAGCCCCCGGACAGGGGGCAGTTATGGCTACACCTTC; CDR3 protein: CASSPRTGGSYGYTF
clone size: -; V gene: TRBV5-4; D gene: -; J gene: TRBJ1-1; CDR3 DNA: TGTGCCAGCAGCTCAAGGGGTAGGGACACTGAAGCTTTCTTT; CDR3 protein: CASSSRGRDTEAFF
clone size: few; V gene: TRBV7-9; D gene: TRBD1; J gene: TRBJ1-2; CDR3 DNA: TGTGCCAGCAGCCCGACAGGGGATAACTATGGCTACACCTTC; CDR3 protein: CASSPTGDNYGYTF
clone size: -; V gene: TRBV9; D gene: -; J gene: TRBJ1-6; CDR3 DNA: TGTGCCAGCAGCGTAGTAGACGAAAATTCACCCCTCCACTTT; CDR3 protein: CASSVVDENSPLHF
clone size: -; V gene: TRBV30; D gene: -; J gene: TRBJ1-2; CDR3 DNA: TGTGCCTGGACGGCAGGGAACTATGGCTACACCTTC; CDR3 protein: CAWTAGNYGYTF
clone size: few; V gene: TRBV27; D gene: -; J gene: TRBJ2-1; CDR3 DNA: TGTGCCAGCAGTTTTATAACAGCGACTGAGCAGTTCTTC; CDR3 protein: CASSFITATEQFF
clone size: -; V gene: TRBV30; D gene: -; J gene: TRBJ1-4; CDR3 DNA: TGTGCCTGGAGTGAGGCGGACAGAAGGAATGAAAAACTGTTTTTT; CDR3 protein: CAWSEADRRNEKLFF
clone size: few; V gene: TRBV14; D gene: -; J gene: TRBJ2-7; CDR3 DNA: TGTGCCAGCAGCCAAGTAATAAAGGGGTACGAGCAGTACTTC; CDR3 protein: CASSQVIKGYEQYF
clone size: few; V gene: TRBV2; D gene: -; J gene: TRBJ2-3; CDR3 DNA: TGTGCCAGCAATACAGGGGGGGGGCCAGATACGCAGTATTTT; CDR3 protein: CASNTGGGPDTQYF
clone size: -; V gene: TRBV11-1; D gene: -; J gene: TRBJ2-7; CDR3 DNA: TGTGCCAGCTATAACGGGGCAGGGAACACCTACGAGCAGTACTTC; CDR3 protein: CASYNGAGNTYEQYF
clone size: -; V gene: TRBV12-5; D gene: -; J gene: TRBJ2-3; CDR3 DNA: TGTGCTAGTGGTTTGGTAACGGGGGGCATTCCAGATACGCAGTATTTT; CDR3 protein: CASGLVTGGIPDTQYF
clone size: -; V gene: TRBV14; D gene: TRBD1; J gene: TRBJ1-1; CDR3 DNA: TGTGCCAGCAGCCCCCTCCCGGACAGGCTCAACACTGAAGCTTTCTTT; CDR3 protein: CASSPLPDRLNTEAFF
clone size: -; V gene: TRBV27; D gene: TRBD1; J gene: TRBJ1-6; CDR3 DNA: TGTGCCAGCAGCCTCGACAGGGGGCATTTACCCCTCCACTTT; CDR3 protein: CASSLDRGHLPLHF
clone size: -; V gene: TRBV7-9; D gene: TRBD2; J gene: TRBJ2-3; CDR3 DNA: TGTGCCAGCAGCTTGGCCTGGACTAGCGGGGTCACAGATACGCAGTATTTT; CDR3 protein: CASSLAWTSGVTDTQYF
clone size: -; V gene: TRBV20-1; D gene: -; J gene: TRBJ1-2; CDR3 DNA: TGCAGTGCTACAGGGAATTATGGCTACACCTTC; CDR3 protein: CSATGNYGYTF
clone size: few; V gene: TRBV4-1; D gene: TRBD1; J gene: TRBJ1-5; CDR3 DNA: TGCGCCAGCAGCCAAGAAGGCACAGGGGGCAGGAACAATCAGCCCCAGCATTTT; CDR3 protein: CASSQEGTGGRNNQPQHF
clone size: -; V gene: TRBV27; D gene: -; J gene: TRBJ2-7; CDR3 DNA: TGTGCCAGCAGTTTTACGGGGGTGCGGAAAGAGAGCTACGAGCAGTACTTC; CDR3 protein: CASSFTGVRKESYEQYF
clone size: -; V gene: TRBV7-8; D gene: -; J gene: TRBJ2-7; CDR3 DNA: TGTGCCAGCAGCTTAGAGACAGGTCCTTATTACGAGCAGTACTTC; CDR3 protein: CASSLETGPYYEQYF
clone size: few; V gene: TRBV28; D gene: -; J gene: TRBJ2-6; CDR3 DNA: TGTGCCAGCAGTTTTGGATCCTCTGGGGCCAACGTCCTGACTTTC; CDR3 protein: CASSFGSSGANVLTF
clone size: -; V gene: TRBV4-1; D gene: -; J gene: TRBJ1-2; CDR3 DNA: TGCGCCAGCAGCGGGACACTCTATGGCTACACCTTC; CDR3 protein: CASSGTLYGYTF
clone size: -; V gene: TRBV10-3; D gene: TRBD1; J gene: TRBJ2-1; CDR3 DNA: TGTGCCATCAGTGACTTCGGAGGGGACAGGGGATGGCAGTTCTTC; CDR3 protein: CAISDFGGDRGWQFF
clone size: -; V gene: TRBV9; D gene: -; J gene: TRBJ1-1; CDR3 DNA: TGTGCCAGCAGTAGGCTCCCCGGGGTTGGCACTGAAGCTTTCTTT; CDR3 protein: CASSRLPGVGTEAFF
clone size: -; V gene: TRBV15; D gene: -; J gene: TRBJ1-5; CDR3 DNA: TGTGCCACCAGCAGAGATGTGGCAGGGAACAATCAGCCCCAGCATTTT; CDR3 protein: CATSRDVAGNNQPQHF
clone size: -; V gene: TRBV28; D gene: -; J gene: TRBJ2-5; CDR3 DNA: TGTGCCAGCAGTTTAGATGCCGGGATACCGGGCCCCAAAGAGACCCAGTACTTC; CDR3 protein: CASSLDAGIPGPKETQYF
clone size: few; V gene: TRBV29-1; D gene: TRBD1; J gene: TRBJ1-1; CDR3 DNA: TGCAGCACCAGACAGGGGAAGGAGTCTTTCTTT; CDR3 protein: CSTRQGKESFF
clone size: -; V gene: TRBV18; D gene: TRBD1; J gene: TRBJ1-4; CDR3 DNA: TGTGCCAGCTCACACTCCACCGGGACAGTTAATGAAAAACTGTTTTTT; CDR3 protein: CASSHSTGTVNEKLFF
clone size: few; V gene: TRBV15; D gene: TRBD2; J gene: TRBJ2-3; CDR3 DNA: TGTGCCACCAGCAGAGATCCTAGCGGGGGGCCCCGTTTGGCGCAGTATTTT; CDR3 protein: CATSRDPSGGPRLAQYF
clone size: -; V gene: TRBV30; D gene: -; J gene: TRBJ1-2; CDR3 DNA: TGTGCCTGGAGTCCAGGGACGTGGACTGATGGCTACACCTTC; CDR3 protein: CAWSPGTWTDGYTF
clone size: few; V gene: TRBV30; D gene: -; J gene: TRBJ1-1; CDR3 DNA: TGTGCCTGGAGTCCTTCCCCCGAGAGGGCTTTCTTT; CDR3 protein: CAWSPSPERAFF
clone size: few; V gene: TRBV25-1; D gene: TRBD2; J gene: TRBJ2-7; CDR3 DNA: TGTGCCAGCAGTGAATCGGGACTAGCGAACTACGAGCAGTACTTC; CDR3 protein: CASSESGLANYEQYF
clone size: once; V gene: TRBV10-3; D gene: -; J gene: TRBJ2-1; CDR3 DNA: TGTGCCATCAGTGAGTCGTCAATCAATGAGCAGTTCTTC; CDR3 protein: CAISESSINEQFF
clone size: -; V gene: TRBV5-1; D gene: -; J gene: TRBJ2-1; CDR3 DNA: TGCGCCAGCGGGCTTCAAGGACAATCTTACAATGAGCAGTTCTTC; CDR3 protein: CASGLQGQSYNEQFF
clone size: -; V gene: TRBV7-9; D gene: -; J gene: TRBJ2-2; CDR3 DNA: TGTGCCAGCAGCCACAGGCCCGCGAACACCGGGGAGCTGTTTTTT; CDR3 protein: CASSHRPANTGELFF
clone size: -; V gene: TRBV10-2; D gene: -; J gene: TRBJ2-1; CDR3 DNA: TGCGCCAGCAGGCCAGCGGGCTACAATGAGCAGTTCTTC; CDR3 protein: CASRPAGYNEQFF
clone size: -; V gene: TRBV2; D gene: -; J gene: TRBJ1-1; CDR3 DNA: TGTGCCAGCAGTGAATCCAGCCAGAACCTTATTAGATTCTTT; CDR3 protein: CASSESSQNLIRFF
clone size: -; V gene: TRBV18; D gene: -; J gene: TRBJ1-1; CDR3 DNA: TGTGCCAGCTCGTCGGGACGGGACACTGAAGCTTTCTTT; CDR3 protein: CASSSGRDTEAFF
clone size: few; V gene: TRBV7-9; D gene: TRBD1; J gene: TRBJ1-2; CDR3 DNA: TGTGCCAGCAGCTACCCGGGACAGGGGAACTATGGCTACACCTTC; CDR3 protein: CASSYPGQGNYGYTF
clone size: few; V gene: TRBV4-1; D gene: -; J gene: TRBJ1-2; CDR3 DNA: TGCGCCAGCAGCCGCTTTAAAATTGGACAGTCAGCTAACTATGGCTACACCTTC; CDR3 protein: CASSRFKIGQSANYGYTF
clone size: -; V gene: TRBV5-1; D gene: -; J gene: TRBJ1-3; CDR3 DNA: TGCGCCAGCAGTAATACAGGTTCTGGAAACACCATATATTTT; CDR3 protein: CASSNTGSGNTIYF
clone size: -; V gene: TRBV5-8; D gene: -; J gene: TRBJ1-2; CDR3 DNA: TGTGCCAGCAGCTTGGGGACCCTACGAGGTGGCTACACCTTC; CDR3 protein: CASSLGTLRGGYTF
clone size: once; V gene: TRBV27; D gene: -; J gene: TRBJ2-5; CDR3 DNA: TGTGCCAGCAGTTCCGACCACCGGGCAGGGGTTCGAGAGACCCAGTACTTC; CDR3 protein: CASSSDHRAGVRETQYF
clone size: -; V gene: TRBV2; D gene: TRBD1; J gene: TRBJ2-1; CDR3 DNA: TGTGCCAGCAGTGAAGACGCTGGACAGGGGCCCATAGAGCAGTTCTTC; CDR3 protein: CASSEDAGQGPIEQFF
clone size: -; V gene: TRBV30; D gene: -; J gene: TRBJ2-7; CDR3 DNA: TGTGCCTGGGACAAGGGGATTTCCTACGAGCAGTACTTC; CDR3 protein: CAWDKGISYEQYF
clone size: -; V gene: TRBV7-2; D gene: -; J gene: TRBJ2-5; CDR3 DNA: TGTGCCAGCAGCTTAGTCCAGCCCCGAGAGACCCAGTACTTC; CDR3 protein: CASSLVQPRETQYF
clone size: few; V gene: TRBV6-6; D gene: -; J gene: TRBJ2-7; CDR3 DNA: TGTGCCAGCAGTCGGACAGAATCCTACGAGCAGTACTTC; CDR3 protein: CASSRTESYEQYF
clone size: few; V gene: TRBV28; D gene: -; J gene: TRBJ1-5; CDR3 DNA: TGTGCCAGCAGTTTCCCCCTGGCCGGAAATCAGCCCCAGCATTTT; CDR3 protein: CASSFPLAGNQPQHF
clone size: few; V gene: TRBV10-3; D gene: -; J gene: TRBJ1-1; CDR3 DNA: TGTGCCATCAGTGAGTCGGGTACAGCGAACACTGAAGCTTTCTTT; CDR3 protein: CAISESGTANTEAFF
clone size: few; V gene: TRBV9; D gene: TRBD1; J gene: TRBJ2-7; CDR3 DNA: TGTGCCAGCAGCGGGCGGACAGGGAACGAGCAGTACTTC; CDR3 protein: CASSGRTGNEQYF